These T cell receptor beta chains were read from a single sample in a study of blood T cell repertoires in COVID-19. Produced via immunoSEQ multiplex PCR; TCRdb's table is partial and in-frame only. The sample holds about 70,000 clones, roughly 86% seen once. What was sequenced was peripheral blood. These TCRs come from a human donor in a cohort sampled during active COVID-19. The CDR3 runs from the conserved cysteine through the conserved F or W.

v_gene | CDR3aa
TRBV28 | CASSPDRVDTQYF
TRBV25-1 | CASTSGPTYNSPLHF
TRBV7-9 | CASSLAGFTGELFF
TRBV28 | CASSSDRGPNTEAFF
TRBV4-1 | CASSQTGTSGLTDTQYF
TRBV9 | CASSTAVGQGIGYTF
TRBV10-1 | CASSVLAGNTDTQYF
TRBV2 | CASRRLGGRDSYEQYF
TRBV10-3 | CAISDGGLGQPQHF
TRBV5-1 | CASSLGSDTDTQYF
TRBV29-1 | CSVVGSTGRSSGYTF
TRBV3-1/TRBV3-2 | CASSQGGNGMSYGYTF
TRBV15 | CATSRDRLGYTF
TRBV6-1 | CASSQAGGGEQYF
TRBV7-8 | CASSPGQGAYEQYF
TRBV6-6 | CAAASVYNEQFF
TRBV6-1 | CASSERGGDAGELFF
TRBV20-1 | CSASEGPNYGYTF
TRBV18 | CASSSRQGGNEKLFF
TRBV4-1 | CASSQDILAAGTYEQYF
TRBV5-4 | CASSLSGGGYEQYF
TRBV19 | CATYSGGVTDTQYF
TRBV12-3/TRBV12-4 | CASRNDSYGYTF
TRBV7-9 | CASSFQGTSGNTIYF
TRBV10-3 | CATEDRSSTDTQYF
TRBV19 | CASSSGQGNEKLFF
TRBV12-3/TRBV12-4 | CASRETGFYGYTF
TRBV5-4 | CASSSFASGQSSGANVLTF
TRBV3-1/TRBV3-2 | CASSQVGAGFNSEAFF
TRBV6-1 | CASSELVRTGGAGPQYF
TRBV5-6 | CASSLGKKRGVTDTQYF
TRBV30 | CAWTGQIGTEAFF
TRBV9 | CASSEGQINEKLFF
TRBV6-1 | CASSEPLGRGNSPLHF
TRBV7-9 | CASSFGESYGYTF
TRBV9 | CASSESGGAQETQYF
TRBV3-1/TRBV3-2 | CASSQANNEQFF
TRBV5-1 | CASSEASGGTYNEQFF
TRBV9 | CASSVATGGTLQETQYF
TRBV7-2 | CASSSGQEQYF
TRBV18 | CASSPPTGSNSPLHF
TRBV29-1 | CSVESGGLEQFF
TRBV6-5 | CASSSGTSSLEQYF
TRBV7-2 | CASSLRRGGTEAFF
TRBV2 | CASTGTRQRGHDPYEQYF
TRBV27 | CASSDRDTGELFF
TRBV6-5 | CASSYSEGNGYTF
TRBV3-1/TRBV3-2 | CASSQRSYLAGATYEQYF
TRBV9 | CASSPDGGREQYF
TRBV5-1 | CASSLAENGTEDTYEQYF
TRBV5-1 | CASSLGGQADPGYTF
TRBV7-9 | CASSLVFGYDEKLFF
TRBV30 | CAWSSGQGGTGELFF
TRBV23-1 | CASSQSPVRGSKNIQYF
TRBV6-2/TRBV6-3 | CASSKRQGETYEQYF
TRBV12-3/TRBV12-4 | CASSLSSLGLQFF
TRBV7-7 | CASSPVAGGVTDTQYF